This TCR beta chain was sequenced for a study of patients and donors after allogeneic stem cell transplantation. Trimming removed 6 bases from V and 8 bases from J; junction bases left unmatched: 12. The germline V gene has CDR1 DFQATT and CDR2 SNEGSKA (reference sequence). This CDR3 contains 14 residues. TCRdb used MiXCR to reprocess the RT-PCR reads, holding one entry per CDR3 protein. Of about a million distinct CDR3 sequences in the sample, about a sixth were seen once. Sequenced input: blood, either unsorted or a sorted T cell fraction (not recorded which). This clonotype was obtained from a human donor who was either an allogeneic HSCT recipient or a stem cell or donor lymphocyte infusion donor (not recorded which). It is not recorded whose cells these are; they may come from a transplant donor. The V gene is TRBV20-1, the J gene TRBJ1-4; 7 bases line up with TRBD1. The CDR3 bases are TGCAGTGCGAGCCCCCCCGACAGGGTGGAAAAACTGTTTTTT. Translated, it gives CSASPPDRVEKLFF.